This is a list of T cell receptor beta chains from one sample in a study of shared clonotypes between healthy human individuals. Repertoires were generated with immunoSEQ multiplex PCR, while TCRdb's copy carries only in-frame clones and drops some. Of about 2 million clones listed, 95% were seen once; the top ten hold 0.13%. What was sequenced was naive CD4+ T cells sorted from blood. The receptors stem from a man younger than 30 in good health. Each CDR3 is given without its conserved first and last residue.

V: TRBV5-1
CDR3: ASSEGQGPETQY

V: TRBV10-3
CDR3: AISESSPGGRTEAF

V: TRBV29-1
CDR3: SVGDRGYEQY

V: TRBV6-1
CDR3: ASSERGTNEKLF

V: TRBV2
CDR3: ASSAGTVQETQY

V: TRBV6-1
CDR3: ASSATGLQPQH

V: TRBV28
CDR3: ASSFLDRVADTQY

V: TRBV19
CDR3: ATRVAGGYEQF

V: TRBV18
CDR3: ASSPRTGGFSYNEQF

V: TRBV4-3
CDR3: ASSQDGRGDEQY

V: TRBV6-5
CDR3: ASNRDTRTVNEQF

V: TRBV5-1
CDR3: ASSFGQGANSPLH

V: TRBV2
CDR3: ASRREQGGLETQY

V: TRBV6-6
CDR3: ASSYWGGTGELF

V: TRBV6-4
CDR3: ASSSQGSTGELF

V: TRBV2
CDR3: ASRVTGGTYEQY

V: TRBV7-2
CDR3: ASLDSPGAWTDTQY

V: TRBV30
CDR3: AWSVSSGTKETQY

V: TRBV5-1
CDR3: ASSVRLAGVNNEQF

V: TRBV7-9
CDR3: ASSLAFVAGGQSPLH

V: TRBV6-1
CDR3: ASSEALGTTDTQY

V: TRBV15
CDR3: ATSLSGRFYGYT

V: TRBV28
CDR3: ASTSPGQGAYEQY

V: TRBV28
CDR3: ASSLQGPNYGYT

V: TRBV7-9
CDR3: ASIRNGDNSYNEQF

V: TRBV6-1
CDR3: ASSDVTYTPINQPQH

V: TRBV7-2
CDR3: ASSRTSGITGELF

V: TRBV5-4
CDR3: ASSRQGVNSPLH

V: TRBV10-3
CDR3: AIMREGSTDTQY

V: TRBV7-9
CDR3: ASSRLAGSQETQY

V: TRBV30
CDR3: AWSSLGQGLVTEAF

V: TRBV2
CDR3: ASSIIGTANTEAF

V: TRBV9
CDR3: ASSVDGRANYGYT

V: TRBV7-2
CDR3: ASSLAAVVMPGELF

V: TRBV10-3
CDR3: AISEDSSGNTIY

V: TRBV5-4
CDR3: ASSFLLAGASNEQF

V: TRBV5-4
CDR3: ASSLDRGVGF

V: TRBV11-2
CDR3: ASSDLVQSYGYT

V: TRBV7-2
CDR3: ASSLAREDTQY

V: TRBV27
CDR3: ASSWKGDTQY

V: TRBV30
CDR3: AWSGLGFSGNTIY

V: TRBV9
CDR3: ASSVTAGGSYEQY

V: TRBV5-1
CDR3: ASSLAETGGYNSPLH

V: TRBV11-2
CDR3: ASSPGTTTDTQY

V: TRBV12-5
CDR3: ASGLVSLPEVAGELF

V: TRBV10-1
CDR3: ASSEQLNTEAF

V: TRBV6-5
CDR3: ASRGTVDGYT

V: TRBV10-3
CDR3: AISEVAGGQETQY

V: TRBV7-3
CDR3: ASSFTGGGEQY

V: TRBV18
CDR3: ASSPPQREGSYNEQF

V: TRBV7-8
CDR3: ASSPNGQSATQY

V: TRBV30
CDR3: AWNAGTRNTIY

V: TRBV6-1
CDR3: ASSESGNTEAF